A selection of T cell receptor beta chains follows, all from one sample in a study of T cell responses to AZD1222 COVID-19 vaccine. TCRdb's table, derived via immunoSEQ multiplex PCR, lists solely in-frame clones and lacks some. The sample records around 71,000 clones, roughly 80% being singletons. The material was peripheral blood, obtained on day 0 of AZD1222 vaccination. Source of these receptors: an adult in good health. CDR3s include the opening cysteine and the closing phenylalanine or tryptophan. Each record gives: clone size, V gene, D gene, J gene, CDR3 DNA, CDR3 protein. A D gene is named only where the DNA matches it firmly. Expanded clones are given a class, and other clones once, few, many or no size at all.

abundance: NA; v_gene: TRBV5-1; d_gene: NA; j_gene: TRBJ2-7; CDR3nt: TGCGCCAGCAGCTTGAGTGGCAGGGTCGACGAGCAGTACTTC; CDR3aa: CASSLSGRVDEQYF
abundance: NA; v_gene: TRBV6-5; d_gene: NA; j_gene: TRBJ1-5; CDR3nt: TGTGCCAGCAGTCAGAAACCCTATCAGCCCCAGCATTTT; CDR3aa: CASSQKPYQPQHF
abundance: NA; v_gene: TRBV19; d_gene: TRBD1; j_gene: TRBJ2-7; CDR3nt: TGTGCCAGTAGTGTCACCGGGACAGGGCCGGACGAGCAGTACTTC; CDR3aa: CASSVTGTGPDEQYF
abundance: once; v_gene: TRBV5-1; d_gene: TRBD1; j_gene: TRBJ1-3; CDR3nt: TGCGCCAGCAGCTTGAGGACAGGGAGCTCTGGAAACACCATATATTTT; CDR3aa: CASSLRTGSSGNTIYF
abundance: NA; v_gene: TRBV18; d_gene: TRBD1; j_gene: TRBJ1-1; CDR3nt: TGTGCCAGCTCACCACAGCAGGGGGCTCACACTGAAGCTTTCTTT; CDR3aa: CASSPQQGAHTEAFF
abundance: NA; v_gene: TRBV7-2; d_gene: NA; j_gene: TRBJ1-1; CDR3nt: TGTGCCAGCAGCTTTTCGCCAAACAGGGACACTGAAGCTTTCTTT; CDR3aa: CASSFSPNRDTEAFF
abundance: NA; v_gene: TRBV2; d_gene: TRBD2; j_gene: TRBJ2-3; CDR3nt: TGTGCCACCAGACTAGCGGCCACAGATACGCAGTATTTT; CDR3aa: CATRLAATDTQYF
abundance: NA; v_gene: TRBV7-8; d_gene: TRBD2; j_gene: TRBJ2-2; CDR3nt: TGTGCCAGCAGCTTAGGCCTAGCGGGGACGAACACCGGGGAGCTGTTTTTT; CDR3aa: CASSLGLAGTNTGELFF
abundance: NA; v_gene: TRBV10-3; d_gene: NA; j_gene: TRBJ1-1; CDR3nt: TGTGCCATCAGTGCGGTGGGCAGTCCCGAGGGTGAAGCTTTCTTT; CDR3aa: CAISAVGSPEGEAFF
abundance: medium-sized; v_gene: TRBV12-5; d_gene: NA; j_gene: TRBJ1-1; CDR3nt: TGTGCTAGTGGTCCGATCAGGGGCGGGGGCACTGAAGCTTTCTTT; CDR3aa: CASGPIRGGGTEAFF
abundance: once; v_gene: TRBV10-3; d_gene: NA; j_gene: TRBJ2-1; CDR3nt: TGTGCCATCAGTCACGGACAGACGAGCTCCTACAATGAGCAGTTCTTC; CDR3aa: CAISHGQTSSYNEQFF
abundance: NA; v_gene: TRBV6-1; d_gene: NA; j_gene: TRBJ2-1; CDR3nt: TGTGCCAGCAGTGATCGGGGTCCTTACAATGAGCAGTTCTTC; CDR3aa: CASSDRGPYNEQFF
abundance: NA; v_gene: TRBV6-5; d_gene: TRBD2; j_gene: TRBJ2-5; CDR3nt: TGTGCCAGCACCACGGGACTAGCGTCAGAGACCCAGTACTTC; CDR3aa: CASTTGLASETQYF
abundance: NA; v_gene: TRBV3-1/TRBV3-2; d_gene: TRBD1; j_gene: TRBJ1-3; CDR3nt: TGTGCCAGCAGCCCAGGGACAGGGGGCAACACCATATATTTT; CDR3aa: CASSPGTGGNTIYF
abundance: NA; v_gene: TRBV5-4; d_gene: NA; j_gene: TRBJ1-3; CDR3nt: TGTGCCAGCAGCCGAGACTTGAGCTCTGGAAACACCATATATTTT; CDR3aa: CASSRDLSSGNTIYF
abundance: NA; v_gene: TRBV19; d_gene: TRBD1; j_gene: TRBJ2-3; CDR3nt: TGTGCCAGCACGGACAGGGCCACAGATACGCAGTATTTT; CDR3aa: CASTDRATDTQYF
abundance: NA; v_gene: TRBV6-5; d_gene: TRBD1; j_gene: TRBJ2-3; CDR3nt: TGTGCCAGCAGTTACCCACTGACAGGGGGCACAGATACGCAGTATTTT; CDR3aa: CASSYPLTGGTDTQYF
abundance: NA; v_gene: TRBV5-4; d_gene: TRBD1; j_gene: TRBJ1-2; CDR3nt: TGTGCCAGCAGCTTGGGAGGGACAGGGTTTCTTGGCTACACCTTC; CDR3aa: CASSLGGTGFLGYTF
abundance: NA; v_gene: TRBV4-1; d_gene: TRBD1; j_gene: TRBJ1-5; CDR3nt: TGCGCCAGCAGCCGAGGGACAGGCGCTACCTTTAGCAATCAGCCCCAGCATTTT; CDR3aa: CASSRGTGATFSNQPQHF
abundance: NA; v_gene: TRBV4-3; d_gene: NA; j_gene: TRBJ1-1; CDR3nt: TGCGCCAGCAGCCAAGTAAGGGATGGGAACACTGAAGCTTTCTTT; CDR3aa: CASSQVRDGNTEAFF
abundance: NA; v_gene: TRBV6-1; d_gene: NA; j_gene: TRBJ2-5; CDR3nt: TGTGCCAGCAGTGAAGAGGCTAGCGTGCAGACCCAGTACTTC; CDR3aa: CASSEEASVQTQYF
abundance: NA; v_gene: TRBV20-1; d_gene: NA; j_gene: TRBJ2-1; CDR3nt: TGCAGTGCTAGTAGCCATGGGGGCAGGTATGAGCAGTTCTTC; CDR3aa: CSASSHGGRYEQFF
abundance: NA; v_gene: TRBV9; d_gene: NA; j_gene: TRBJ1-2; CDR3nt: TGTGCCAGCAGCGTAGCCCCCGAGGGGTATGGCTACACCTTC; CDR3aa: CASSVAPEGYGYTF
abundance: NA; v_gene: TRBV15; d_gene: NA; j_gene: TRBJ2-2; CDR3nt: TGTGCCACCTCATGGGCAGGGATGAACACCGGGGAGCTGTTTTTT; CDR3aa: CATSWAGMNTGELFF
abundance: NA; v_gene: TRBV5-1; d_gene: NA; j_gene: TRBJ1-1; CDR3nt: TGCGCCAGCAGCACGGACAGAGACACTGAAGCTTTCTTT; CDR3aa: CASSTDRDTEAFF
abundance: NA; v_gene: TRBV5-6; d_gene: NA; j_gene: TRBJ2-1; CDR3nt: TGTGCCAGCAGCTCGGGGACATTTTACAATGAGCAGTTCTTC; CDR3aa: CASSSGTFYNEQFF